Listed below are T cell receptor beta chains from one sample, sequenced in a study of blood T cell repertoires in COVID-19. Here immunoSEQ multiplex PCR was the method, and the copy in TCRdb shows in-frame clones only, minus some. The table has 180,000 or so clones, roughly 82% seen once. What was sequenced was PBMCs or T cells enriched from blood (not recorded which). The receptors shown here come from a man in his forties or fifties who had recovered from COVID-19. Each CDR3 is given with its conserved first and last residue. Fields, in order: D gene, clone size, V gene, J gene, CDR3 DNA, CDR3 protein. The D gene is left open where the match is weak. Clone size is stated in some rows and not others, as once, few, many or a class when expanded.

TRBD2	.	TRBV7-8	TRBJ2-7	TGTGCCAGCAGCCGGGACTATAACGAGCAGTACTTC	CASSRDYNEQYF
TRBD1	.	TRBV28	TRBJ2-6	TGTGCCAGCAGCCCTAGTCCCGGGACAGGGGGCGGACTCTCTGGGGCCAACGTCCTGACTTTC	CASSPSPGTGGGLSGANVLTF
TRBD1	once	TRBV28	TRBJ1-2	TGTGCCAGCAGCGAGCAGGGGGGATATGGCTACACCTTC	CASSEQGGYGYTF
TRBD1	.	TRBV27	TRBJ2-5	TGTGCCAGCAGACCGGCCCCGGGACAGGAGGAAGAGACCCAGTACTTC	CASRPAPGQEEETQYF
.	.	TRBV27	TRBJ1-2	TGTGCCAGCAGTTTATATGATCCCGACGGGGATGGCTACACCTTC	CASSLYDPDGDGYTF
.	.	TRBV20-1	TRBJ2-7	TGCAGTGCTAGTTCGGTAGTTCGCTACGAGCAGTACTTC	CSASSVVRYEQYF
.	.	TRBV29-1	TRBJ2-4	TGCAGCGTTGAAATCCGGAGAGACATTCAGTACTTC	CSVEIRRDIQYF
.	.	TRBV6-2/TRBV6-3	TRBJ2-3	TGTGCCAGCAGTTATTCCAGGCTCACAGATACGCAGTATTTT	CASSYSRLTDTQYF
.	.	TRBV14	TRBJ1-2	TGTGCCAGCAGCCAAGGACTAGCAGGGACCACTCGGGGCTACACCTTC	CASSQGLAGTTRGYTF
TRBD1	once	TRBV10-3	TRBJ2-1	TGTGCCATCAGTAGACAGGGTAGCTTTTACAATGAGCAGTTCTTC	CAISRQGSFYNEQFF
TRBD2	.	TRBV5-4	TRBJ2-1	TGTGCCAGCAGGGGGAGCGGGAGAGATGAGCAGTTCTTC	CASRGSGRDEQFF
.	.	TRBV27	TRBJ2-3	TGTGCCAGCAGTTTAGAGATCCTACATACGCAGTATTTT	CASSLEILHTQYF
TRBD1	.	TRBV3-1/TRBV3-2	TRBJ1-2	TGTGCCAGCAGCCCGGGACCAGGGGGAAGCTATGGCTACACCTTC	CASSPGPGGSYGYTF
.	.	TRBV5-1	TRBJ1-1	TGCGCCAGCAGCGTTGCAGGGGTTAGTGGGGACACTGAAGCTTTCTTT	CASSVAGVSGDTEAFF
.	few	TRBV7-3	TRBJ1-1	TGTGCCAGCAGCTACAAGGAGGGGAGGGCTGAAGCTTTCTTT	CASSYKEGRAEAFF
.	.	TRBV19	TRBJ2-3	TGTGCCAGTAGTATAGAAGTAAGGGGTTCGCAGTATTTT	CASSIEVRGSQYF
TRBD1	many	TRBV2	TRBJ1-2	TGTGCCAGCAATCAGCCACTGGACAGGGAAAGCGACTATGGCTACACCTTC	CASNQPLDRESDYGYTF
.	once	TRBV3-1/TRBV3-2	TRBJ2-7	TGTGCCAGCAGCCCCCTAGTTATAGGCTACGAGCAGTACTTC	CASSPLVIGYEQYF
.	.	TRBV2	TRBJ1-2	TGTGCCAGCAAGGGACTTAACTATGGCTACACCTTC	CASKGLNYGYTF
.	.	TRBV5-1	TRBJ2-2	TGCGCCAGCAGCTTGAGCAGCCCGGGCACCGGGGAGCTGTTTTTT	CASSLSSPGTGELFF
.	.	TRBV10-1	TRBJ2-4	TGCGCCAGCAGCGCCTTGGAGCTTCTAGCCAAAAACATTCAGTACTTC	CASSALELLAKNIQYF
TRBD1	once	TRBV5-4	TRBJ1-2	TGTGCCAGCAGCCCAGGGACAGGGGGCGCATTGGGTTATGGCTACACCTTC	CASSPGTGGALGYGYTF
.	.	TRBV6-5	TRBJ2-3	TGTGCCAGCAGCCTAACGGGGGGCACAGATACGCAGTATTTT	CASSLTGGTDTQYF
.	once	TRBV28	TRBJ2-7	TGTGCCAGCAGAAACGGTGGTCGGTACGAGCAGTACTTC	CASRNGGRYEQYF
.	.	TRBV18	TRBJ1-2	TGTGCCAGCTCACCTCGAGCAGGACTGAACTATGGCTACACCTTC	CASSPRAGLNYGYTF
.	.	TRBV11-2	TRBJ2-1	TGTGCCAGCAGCCGTGGTCTAGCTGAGCAGTTCTTC	CASSRGLAEQFF
.	.	TRBV28	TRBJ2-4	TGTGCCAGCAGTTTTGGGGGGGGCACAAGGGACATTCAGTACTTC	CASSFGGGTRDIQYF
TRBD1	.	TRBV28	TRBJ1-2	TGTGCCAGCAGCCTCGGGACAGCTAACTATGGCTACACCTTC	CASSLGTANYGYTF
TRBD1	.	TRBV28	TRBJ2-7	TGTGCCAGCCGGACAGGGGGTCCCGAGCAGTACTTC	CASRTGGPEQYF
TRBD1	.	TRBV2	TRBJ2-1	TGTGCCGGCCGGGACAGCCTCTACAATGAGCAGTTCTTC	CAGRDSLYNEQFF
TRBD1	.	TRBV11-3	TRBJ2-3	TGTGCCAGCAGCTTGGGACAGAAGACGCAGTATTTT	CASSLGQKTQYF
TRBD2	once	TRBV28	TRBJ2-3	TGTGCCAGCCGTCGCCTAGCGGGGATGAGCACAGATACGCAGTATTTT	CASRRLAGMSTDTQYF
.	.	TRBV28	TRBJ2-1	TGTGCCAGCAGCAGCCCGGAGGGCCTATTCTACAATGAGCAGTTCTTC	CASSSPEGLFYNEQFF
TRBD1	few	TRBV5-1	TRBJ2-5	TGCGCCAGCAGCTTGGCCCCGACAGGGTTGGGAGAGACCCAGTACTTC	CASSLAPTGLGETQYF
.	.	TRBV30	TRBJ2-3	TGTGCCTGGAGCTCCCTGTCCAGGAGCACAGATACGCAGTATTTT	CAWSSLSRSTDTQYF
.	.	TRBV29-1	TRBJ1-1	TGCAGCGTTGTTCAGGCGAACACTGAAGCTTTCTTT	CSVVQANTEAFF
.	once	TRBV19	TRBJ1-4	TGTGCCAGCCATCCCGGAGGGATAATAGATGAAAAACTGTTTTTT	CASHPGGIIDEKLFF
.	.	TRBV3-1/TRBV3-2	TRBJ1-2	TGTGCCAGCAGCCAAGTTGGCGGACAGATGGAGATCACCTTC	CASSQVGGQMEITF
TRBD1	.	TRBV27	TRBJ1-1	TGTGCCAGCAGTTTAGGATCCGGGACAGAGGACACTGAAGCTTTCTTT	CASSLGSGTEDTEAFF
.	.	TRBV29-1	TRBJ1-1	TGCAGCGTGTCGACGGGGATAACTGAAGCTTTCTTT	CSVSTGITEAFF
.	.	TRBV5-1	TRBJ2-7	TGCGCCAGCAGCTTGAGGTCGACTCTCGACGAGCAGTACTTC	CASSLRSTLDEQYF
.	.	TRBV11-2	TRBJ1-4	TGTGCCAGCAGCAACGCGGACAGCTTCCGCGAAAAACTGTTTTTT	CASSNADSFREKLFF
TRBD1	once	TRBV5-4	TRBJ2-1	TGTGCCAGCAGCGCCCTAACAGGGGGCGCCCACAATGAGCAGTTCTTC	CASSALTGGAHNEQFF
TRBD1	.	TRBV28	TRBJ1-4	TGTGCCAGCAGTTTGCCACCCGGGACAGGGGTAGAAAAACTGTTTTTT	CASSLPPGTGVEKLFF
TRBD1	.	TRBV10-3	TRBJ1-2	TGTGCCATCAGTTCGACAGGGAACTATGGCTACACCTTC	CAISSTGNYGYTF
TRBD1	.	TRBV20-1	TRBJ1-5	TGCAGTGCTAGTGACTCCGGGACAGGGGGCAATCAGCCCCAGCATTTT	CSASDSGTGGNQPQHF
TRBD2	once	TRBV6-4	TRBJ2-1	TGTGCCAGCAGCAGTGACGGCGGGAGGGCGGATGAGCAGTTCTTC	CASSSDGGRADEQFF
.	few	TRBV29-1	TRBJ2-3	TGCAGCGTTGTCCGGACAGAAACAGATACGCAGTATTTT	CSVVRTETDTQYF
.	.	TRBV28	TRBJ1-1	TGTGCCAGCAGTTTGAGAATCTTGCGCCAAGCTTTCTTT	CASSLRILRQAFF